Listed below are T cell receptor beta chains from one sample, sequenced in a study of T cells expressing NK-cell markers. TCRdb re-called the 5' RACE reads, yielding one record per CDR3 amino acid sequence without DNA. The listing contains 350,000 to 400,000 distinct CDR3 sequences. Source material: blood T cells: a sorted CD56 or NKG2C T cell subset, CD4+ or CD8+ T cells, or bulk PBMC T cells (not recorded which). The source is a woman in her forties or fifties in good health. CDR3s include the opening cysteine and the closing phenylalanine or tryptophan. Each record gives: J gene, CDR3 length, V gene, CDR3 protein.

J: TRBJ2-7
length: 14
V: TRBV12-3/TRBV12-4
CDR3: CASSLMQGNYEQYF

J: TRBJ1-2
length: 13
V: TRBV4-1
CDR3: CASSRGPVYGYTF

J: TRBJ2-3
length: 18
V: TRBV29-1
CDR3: CSVEAPGRGAPSTDTQYF

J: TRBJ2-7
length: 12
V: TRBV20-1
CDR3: CSASDSAYEQYF

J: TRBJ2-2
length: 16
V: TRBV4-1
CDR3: CASSPQGTANTGELFF

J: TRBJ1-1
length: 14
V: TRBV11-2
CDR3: CASSFSRWRRRAFF

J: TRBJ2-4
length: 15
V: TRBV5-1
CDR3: CASSLGPGQKNIQYF

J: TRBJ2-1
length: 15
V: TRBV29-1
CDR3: CSVEVGDRGRGEQFF

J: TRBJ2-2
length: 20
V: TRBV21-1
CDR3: CASSKATGQGKRGNTGELFF

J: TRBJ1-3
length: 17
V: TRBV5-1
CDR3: CASSSIADRVAGNTIYF

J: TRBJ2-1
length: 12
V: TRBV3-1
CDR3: CASSRSGRAWFF

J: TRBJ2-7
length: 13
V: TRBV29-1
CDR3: CSVRGEVSYEQYF

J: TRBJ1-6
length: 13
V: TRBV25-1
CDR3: CASSESGQRPLHF